The TCR beta chain described here comes from a study of cytomegalovirus exposure and HLA in healthy donors. CDR1 is SQVTM, CDR2 ANQGSEA, per germline. The CDR3 is 15 residues long. Trimming took off 0 bases at V and 3 bases at J, with 13 bases between the two ends. Both 60 Vbeta primers and 13 Jbeta primers went into the PCR. Produced via immunoSEQ multiplex PCR; TCRdb's table is partial and in-frame only. The table lists under 110,000 clones, 75% to 90% of them singletons. The sample comprised PBMCs. The chain joins TRBV29-1 to TRBJ2-3; a weak D match, TRBD2 (6 bases). The receptor was isolated from a man aged 30 to 39 in good health and CMV-seronegative. This CDR3 is CSVEETGRRTDTQYF. CDR3 DNA: TGCAGCGTTGAAGAAACGGGGAGGAGGACAGATACGCAGTATTTT.